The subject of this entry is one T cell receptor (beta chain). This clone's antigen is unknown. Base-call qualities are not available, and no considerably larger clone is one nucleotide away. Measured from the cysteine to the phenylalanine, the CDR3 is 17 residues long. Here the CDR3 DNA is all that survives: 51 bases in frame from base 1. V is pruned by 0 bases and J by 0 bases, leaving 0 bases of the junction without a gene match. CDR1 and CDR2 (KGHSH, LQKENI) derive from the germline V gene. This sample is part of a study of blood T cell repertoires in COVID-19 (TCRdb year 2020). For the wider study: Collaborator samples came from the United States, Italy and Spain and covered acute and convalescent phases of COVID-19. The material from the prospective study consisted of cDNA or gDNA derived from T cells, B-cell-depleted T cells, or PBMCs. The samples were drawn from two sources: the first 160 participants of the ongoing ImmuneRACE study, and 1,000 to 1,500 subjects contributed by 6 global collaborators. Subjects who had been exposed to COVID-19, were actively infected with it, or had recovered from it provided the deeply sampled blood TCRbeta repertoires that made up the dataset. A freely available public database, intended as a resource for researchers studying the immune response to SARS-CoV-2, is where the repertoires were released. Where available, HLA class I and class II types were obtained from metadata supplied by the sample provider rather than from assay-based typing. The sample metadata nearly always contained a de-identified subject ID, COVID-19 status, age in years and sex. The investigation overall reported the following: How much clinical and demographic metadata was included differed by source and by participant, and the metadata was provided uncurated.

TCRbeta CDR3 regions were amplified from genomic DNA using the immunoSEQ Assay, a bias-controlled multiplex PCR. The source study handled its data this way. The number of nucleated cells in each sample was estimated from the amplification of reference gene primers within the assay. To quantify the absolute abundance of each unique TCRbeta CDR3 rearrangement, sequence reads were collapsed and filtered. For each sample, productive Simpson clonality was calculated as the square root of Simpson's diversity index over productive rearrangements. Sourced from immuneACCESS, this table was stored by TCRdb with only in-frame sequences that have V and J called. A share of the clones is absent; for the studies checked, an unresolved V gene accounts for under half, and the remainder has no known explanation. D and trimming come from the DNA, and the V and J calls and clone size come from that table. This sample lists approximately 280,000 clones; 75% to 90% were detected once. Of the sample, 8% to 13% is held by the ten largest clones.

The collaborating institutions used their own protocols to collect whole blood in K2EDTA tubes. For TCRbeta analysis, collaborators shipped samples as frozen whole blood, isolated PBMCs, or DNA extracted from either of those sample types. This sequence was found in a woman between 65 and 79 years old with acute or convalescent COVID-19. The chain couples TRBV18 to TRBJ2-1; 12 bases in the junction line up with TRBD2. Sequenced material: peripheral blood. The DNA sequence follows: TGTGCCAGCTCACCACCGGGACTAGCGGGCTCCTACAATGAGCAGTTCTTC. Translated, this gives CASSPPGLAGSYNEQFF. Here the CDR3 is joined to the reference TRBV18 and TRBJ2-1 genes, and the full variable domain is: NAGVMQNPRHLVRRRGQEARLRCSPMKGHSHVYWYRQLPEEGLKFMVYLQKENIIDESGMPKERFSAEFPKEGPSILRIQQVVRGDSAAYFCASSPPGLAGSYNEQFFGPGTRLTVL.